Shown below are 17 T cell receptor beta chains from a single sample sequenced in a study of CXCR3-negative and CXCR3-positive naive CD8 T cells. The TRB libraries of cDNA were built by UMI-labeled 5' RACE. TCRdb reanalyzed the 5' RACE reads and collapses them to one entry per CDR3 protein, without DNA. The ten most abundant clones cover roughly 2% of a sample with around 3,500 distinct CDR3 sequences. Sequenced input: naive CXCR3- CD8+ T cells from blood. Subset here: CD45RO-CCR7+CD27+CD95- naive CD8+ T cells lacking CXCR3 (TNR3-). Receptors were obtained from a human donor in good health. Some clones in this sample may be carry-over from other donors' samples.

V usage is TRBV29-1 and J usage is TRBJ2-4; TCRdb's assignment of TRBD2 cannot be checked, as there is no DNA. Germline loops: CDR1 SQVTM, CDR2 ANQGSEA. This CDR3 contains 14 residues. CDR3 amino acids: CSVETSVAKNIQYF.

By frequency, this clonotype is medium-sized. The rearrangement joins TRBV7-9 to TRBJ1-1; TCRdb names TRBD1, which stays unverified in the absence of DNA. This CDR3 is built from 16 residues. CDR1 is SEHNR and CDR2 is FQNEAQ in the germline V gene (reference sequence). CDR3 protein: CASSYPPTGGNTEAFF. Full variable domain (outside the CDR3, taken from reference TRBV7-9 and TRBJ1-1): DTGVSQNPRHKITKRGQNVTFRCDPISEHNRLYWYRQTLGQGPEFLTYFQNEAQLEKSRLLSDRFSAERPKGSFSTLEIQRTEQGDSAMYLCASSYPPTGGNTEAFFGQGTRLTVV.

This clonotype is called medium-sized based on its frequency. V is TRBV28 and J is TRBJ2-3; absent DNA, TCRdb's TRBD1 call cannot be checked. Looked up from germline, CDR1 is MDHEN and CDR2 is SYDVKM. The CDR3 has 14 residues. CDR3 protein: CASSFRTPGSSGYF.

The CDR3 here is CASSYTGRVTEAFF. This chain connects TRBV6-2 or TRBV6-3 to TRBJ1-1; TCRdb's D call, TRBD1, is unchecked because there is no DNA. This CDR3 contains 14 residues. Germline V gene sequence: CDR1 MNHEY, CDR2 SVGEGT.

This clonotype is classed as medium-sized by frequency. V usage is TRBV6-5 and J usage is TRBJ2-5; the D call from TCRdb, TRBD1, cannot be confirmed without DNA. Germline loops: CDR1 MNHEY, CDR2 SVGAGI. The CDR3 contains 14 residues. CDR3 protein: CASMEGGAGETQYF.

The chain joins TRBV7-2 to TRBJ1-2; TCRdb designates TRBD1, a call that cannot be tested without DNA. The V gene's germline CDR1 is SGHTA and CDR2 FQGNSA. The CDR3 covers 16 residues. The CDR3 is CASSGRDRGLGYGYTF.

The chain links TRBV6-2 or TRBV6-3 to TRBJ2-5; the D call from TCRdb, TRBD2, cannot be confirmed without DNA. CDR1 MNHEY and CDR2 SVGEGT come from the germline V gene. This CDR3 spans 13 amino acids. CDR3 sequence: CASSYEGEGTQYF.

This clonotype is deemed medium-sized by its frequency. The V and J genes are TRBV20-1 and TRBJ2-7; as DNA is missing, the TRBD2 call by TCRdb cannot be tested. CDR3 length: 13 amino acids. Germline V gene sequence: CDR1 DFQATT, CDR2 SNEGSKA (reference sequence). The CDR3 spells CSARQGGPYEQYF.

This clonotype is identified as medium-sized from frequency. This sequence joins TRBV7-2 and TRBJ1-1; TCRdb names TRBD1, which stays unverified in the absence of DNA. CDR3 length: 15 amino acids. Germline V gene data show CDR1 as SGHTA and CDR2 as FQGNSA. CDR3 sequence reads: CASSLEQGFGTEAFF.

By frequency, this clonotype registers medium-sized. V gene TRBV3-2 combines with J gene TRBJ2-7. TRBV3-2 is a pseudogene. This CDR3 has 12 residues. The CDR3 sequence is CASVLPTYEQYF.

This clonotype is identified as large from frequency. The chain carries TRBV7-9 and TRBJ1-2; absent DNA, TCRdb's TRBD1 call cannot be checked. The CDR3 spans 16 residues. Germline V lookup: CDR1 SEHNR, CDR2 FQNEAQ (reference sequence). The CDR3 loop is CASSSSGTGAEYGYTF.

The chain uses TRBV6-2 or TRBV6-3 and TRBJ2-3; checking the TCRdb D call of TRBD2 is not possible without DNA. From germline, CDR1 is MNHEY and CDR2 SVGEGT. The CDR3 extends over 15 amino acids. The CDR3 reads CASSSGLADTDAQYF.

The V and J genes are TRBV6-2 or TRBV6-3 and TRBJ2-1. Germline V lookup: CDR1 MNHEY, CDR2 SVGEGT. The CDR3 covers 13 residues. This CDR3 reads CASSYSDYNEQFF.

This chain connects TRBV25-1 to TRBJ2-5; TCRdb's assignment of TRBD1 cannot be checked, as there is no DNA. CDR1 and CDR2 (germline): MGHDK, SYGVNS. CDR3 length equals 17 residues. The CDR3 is CASSELPGATNQETQYF.

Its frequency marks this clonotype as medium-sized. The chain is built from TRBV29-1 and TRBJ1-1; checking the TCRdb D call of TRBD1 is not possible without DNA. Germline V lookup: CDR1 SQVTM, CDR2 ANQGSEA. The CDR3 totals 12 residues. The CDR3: CSVGSRDTEAFF.

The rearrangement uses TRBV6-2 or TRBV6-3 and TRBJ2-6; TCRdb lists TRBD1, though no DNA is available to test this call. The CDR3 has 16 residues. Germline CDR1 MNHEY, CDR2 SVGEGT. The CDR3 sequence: CASSYSGEYGANVLTF.

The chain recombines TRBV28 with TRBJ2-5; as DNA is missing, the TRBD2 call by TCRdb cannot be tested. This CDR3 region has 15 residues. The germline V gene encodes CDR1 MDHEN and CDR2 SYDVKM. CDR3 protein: CASSLPLSPIYTQYF.